What follows is one T cell receptor beta chain and its context. Sequencing used immunoSEQ multiplex PCR; TCRdb keeps in-frame clones, though not all of them. The table lists 45,000 to 65,000 clones, about 85% of them singletons. These data are taken from a study of PD-L1 blockade in urothelial cancer. The CDR3 totals 12 residues. V lost 2 bases and J lost 6, with 7 bases in between. The V gene's germline CDR1 is MDHEN and CDR2 SYDVKM. The time point was: pretreatment peripheral blood. Sample: PBMCs, taken around atezolizumab (anti-PD-L1) treatment. The rearrangement uses TRBV28 and TRBJ1-2; tentative D call: TRBD1 (5 bases). This clonotype was sampled from a man between 65 and 79 years old with urothelial cancer. The CDR3 coding sequence is TGTGCCAGCAGTTTAGCCAGGGATGGCTACACCTTC. Its translation: CASSLARDGYTF.